One and the same sample provided the 14 T cell receptor beta chains below, sequenced in a study of T cells after posttransplantation cyclophosphamide. Profiling relied on immunoSEQ multiplex PCR, and the TCRdb table lists in-frame clones only, not all of them. The table lists fewer than 40,000 clones, with no singletons. Sequenced material: PBMCs. These TCRs come from a woman in her twenties or thirties in good health and a related stem cell transplant donor.

The table lists this clone with a few counts. J is TRBJ2-3 and V is TRBV30; a possible D gene is TRBD2 (6 bases). V lost 4 bases, J lost 10 bases, and 12 bases lay in between. The CDR3 runs 11 residues. Germline V gene lookup returns CDR1 GTSNPN and CDR2 SVGIG (reference sequence). The CDR3 here is CAWTVGGAQYF. CDR3 coding DNA: TGTGCCTGGACCGTCGGGGGTGCGCAGTATTTT. Full variable domain (rest looked up from reference TRBV30 and TRBJ2-3): SQTIHQWPATLVQPVGSPLSLECTVEGTSNPNLYWYRQAAGRGLQLLFYSVGIGQISSEVPQNLSASRPQDRQFILSSKKLLLSDSGFYLCAWTVGGAQYFGPGTRLTVL.

Ten or more counts support this clone. The J gene is TRBJ1-1, the V gene TRBV6-2 or TRBV6-3, with 7 bases lining up with TRBD1. V was pared by 6 bases and J by 0 bases, with 7 bases of the junction left unmatched. The CDR3 loop spans 15 amino acids. CDR1 and CDR2 (germline): MNHEY, SVGEGT. The CDR3, as DNA: TGTGCCAGCAGCACCACAGGGGAAATGAACACTGAAGCTTTCTTT. Translated, it gives CASSTTGEMNTEAFF.

This clone occurred many times. The chain recombines TRBV6-1 with TRBJ1-1, with a tentative D call TRBD1 (5 bases). CDR1 and CDR2 from the germline V gene are MNHNS and SASEGT. The CDR3 is made up of 15 amino acids. Deletions cut 2 bases from V and 7 bases from J, with 17 bases between. CDR3 DNA sequence: TGTGCCAGCAGTGAACATCAGGGACTGACCGGTGAAGCTTTCTTT. Translated, it gives CASSEHQGLTGEAFF.

At least ten counts were recorded for this clone. The V and J genes are TRBV4-3 and TRBJ1-1, with no clear D. This CDR3 comprises 15 residues. Trimming stripped 1 base from V and 4 bases from J, with 13 bases between. Germline V gene sequence: CDR1 LGHNA, CDR2 YSLEER. Written as DNA, the CDR3 is TGCGCCAGCAGCCAAGGGCTGGGTTTAGCCACTGAAGCTTTCTTT. Translating it yields CASSQGLGLATEAFF.

This clone was found many times. CDR3 nucleotides: TGTGCCAGCAGCCACAACGTAGCGTTTAGCTCCTACAATGAGCAGTTCTTC. This encodes CASSHNVAFSSYNEQFF. The chain combines TRBV13 with TRBJ2-1; a possible D gene is TRBD2 (5 bases). Trimming left V 5 bases short and J 0 bases short, with 17 bases between. Germline V gene lookup returns CDR1 PRHDT and CDR2 FYEKMQ (reference sequence). The CDR3 loop spans 17 amino acids.

This clone was recorded at least ten times. In nucleotides, the CDR3 is TGTGCCAGCACCTCGCGGGGGAGCGGGGGCGATGAGCAGTTCTTC. It is translated as CASTSRGSGGDEQFF. This sequence joins TRBV28 and TRBJ2-1; 8 positions agree with TRBD2. This CDR3 is built from 15 residues. Germline CDR1 MDHEN, CDR2 SYDVKM. V gave up 7 bases and J gave up 8 bases; unmatched junction bases: 13.

This clone has ten or more counts. The genes are TRBV6-6 and TRBJ1-1; tentative D call: TRBD1 (5 bases). Germline V gene data show CDR1 as MNHNY and CDR2 as SVGAGI (reference sequence). The CDR3 runs 14 residues. With 10 bases removed from V and 2 bases from J, the gap between germline ends came to 17 bases. The CDR3 here is CATAGDVFNTEAFF. DNA of the CDR3: TGTGCCACGGCGGGGGACGTTTTTAACACTGAAGCTTTCTTT.

This clone was seen many times. The chain carries TRBV15 and TRBJ2-1; 10 nucleotides align to TRBD1. The CDR3 loop spans 14 amino acids. The V gene's germline CDR1 is LNHNV and CDR2 YYDKDF (reference sequence). After removal of 1 base from V and 7 bases from J, the junction contained 1 base not matched to a gene. CDR3 sequence reads: CATSRGTGGNEQFF. For the CDR3, the DNA is TGTGCCACCAGCAGAGGGACAGGGGGGAATGAGCAGTTCTTC.

V and J are TRBV5-6 and TRBJ2-7; 7 positions match TRBD1. Trimming cost V 4 bases and J 5 bases; bases outside gene matches: 18. From germline, CDR1 is SGHDT and CDR2 YYEEEE. The length of the CDR3 is 17 residues. The CDR3 bases are TGTGCCAGCAGCCCCAGGACAGGAACATTCATCGTTGACGAGCAGTACTTC. It specifies CASSPRTGTFIVDEQYF. Combining the CDR3 with reference TRBV5-6 and TRBJ2-7 gives the whole variable domain DAGVTQSPTHLIKTRGQQVTLRCSPKSGHDTVSWYQQALGQGPQFIFQYYEEEERQRGNFPDRFSGHQFPNYSSELNVNALLLGDSALYLCASSPRTGTFIVDEQYFGPGTRLTVT.

This clone occurred many times. V is TRBV5-1 and J is TRBJ2-7; TRBD1 matches 8 bases. CDR1 and CDR2 from the germline V gene are SGHRS and YFSETQ. The CDR3 totals 13 residues. The V and J ends lost 6 bases and 5 bases, in that order; junction bases with no gene match: 7. CDR3 region: CASKGQGYNEQYF. As DNA, the CDR3 is TGCGCCAGCAAAGGACAGGGATATAACGAGCAGTACTTC.

This clone was counted many times. V is TRBV7-8 and J is TRBJ1-6, with TRBD1 identical over 10 bases. The trim removed 3 bases at V and 10 bases at J, leaving 9 bases unmatched. The germline gives CDR1 SGHVS, CDR2 FQNEAQ. The CDR3 has 16 residues. Here the CDR3 reads CASSLGTGAWWSPLHF. CDR3 DNA sequence: TGTGCCAGCAGCTTGGGGACAGGGGCATGGTGGTCACCCCTCCACTTT.

This clone was counted at least ten times. The chain couples TRBV19 to TRBJ2-7, with D maybe TRBD2 (6 bases). The CDR3 is made up of 15 amino acids. Per germline, CDR1 LNHDA and CDR2 SQIVND (reference sequence). V gave up 1 base and J gave up 4 bases, with 14 bases separating them. In DNA form, the CDR3 reads TGTGCCAGTAGTATAGTCCCCGGAGGGGTGTACGAGCAGTACTTC. As protein: CASSIVPGGVYEQYF.

The chain has TRBV7-2 and TRBJ2-7, with TRBD1 matching 7 bases. Germline-derived CDR1 and CDR2 are SGHTA and FQGNSA. V shed 4 bases and J 5 bases; nucleotides not matched to a gene: 5. This CDR3 contains 13 residues. The CDR3 region has the DNA TGTGCCAGCAGCTATAGGACAGGCCACGAGCAGTACTTC. Encoded protein: CASSYRTGHEQYF.

This clone was seen at least ten times. This chain links TRBV2 with TRBJ1-1; no clear D gene. Germline CDR1 SNHLY, CDR2 FYNNEI. Trimming took off 7 bases at V and 1 base at J, with 7 bases between the two ends. The CDR3 covers 12 residues. The CDR3 nucleotides are TGTGCCAGCAACCCCAGGAACACTGAAGCTTTCTTT. This encodes CASNPRNTEAFF. The whole variable domain, filled in from reference TRBV2 and TRBJ1-1, reads EPEVTQTPSHQVTQMGQEVILRCVPISNHLYFYWYRQILGQKVEFLVSFYNNEISEKSEIFDDQFSVERPDGSNFTLKIRSTKLEDSAMYFCASNPRNTEAFFGQGTRLTVV.